The 2 T cell receptor beta chains given below trace back to one sample, sequenced in a study of blood T cell repertoires in COVID-19. Only in-frame clones appear in the TCRdb table, and some are missing; sequencing was by immunoSEQ multiplex PCR. Counted here are more than 75,000 clones, 80% to 90% occurring once; the ten biggest clones make up 2.7%. Specimen: peripheral blood. The receptors come from a man aged 50 to 60 with COVID-19, enrolled during active disease.

The V call is TRBV24-1, the J call TRBJ2-1; 8 bases fit TRBD2. Per the germline V gene, CDR1 is KGHDR and CDR2 is SFDVKD. This CDR3 region has 16 residues. Trimming cost V 3 bases and J 2 bases; bases outside gene matches: 5. CDR3 sequence reads: CATSDNLAGPYNEQFF. CDR3 bases: TGTGCCACCAGTGATAACCTAGCGGGTCCCTACAATGAGCAGTTCTTC.

The chain carries TRBV18 and TRBJ2-1; D possibly corresponds to TRBD2 (6 bases). The CDR3 has 16 amino acids. The germline gives CDR1 KGHSH, CDR2 LQKENI. Trimming cost V 4 bases and J 2 bases, with 15 bases left between them. DNA of the CDR3: TGTGCCAGCTCACTTTCCGGGACTTTTCCCTACAATGAGCAGTTCTTC. Translated, it gives CASSLSGTFPYNEQFF.